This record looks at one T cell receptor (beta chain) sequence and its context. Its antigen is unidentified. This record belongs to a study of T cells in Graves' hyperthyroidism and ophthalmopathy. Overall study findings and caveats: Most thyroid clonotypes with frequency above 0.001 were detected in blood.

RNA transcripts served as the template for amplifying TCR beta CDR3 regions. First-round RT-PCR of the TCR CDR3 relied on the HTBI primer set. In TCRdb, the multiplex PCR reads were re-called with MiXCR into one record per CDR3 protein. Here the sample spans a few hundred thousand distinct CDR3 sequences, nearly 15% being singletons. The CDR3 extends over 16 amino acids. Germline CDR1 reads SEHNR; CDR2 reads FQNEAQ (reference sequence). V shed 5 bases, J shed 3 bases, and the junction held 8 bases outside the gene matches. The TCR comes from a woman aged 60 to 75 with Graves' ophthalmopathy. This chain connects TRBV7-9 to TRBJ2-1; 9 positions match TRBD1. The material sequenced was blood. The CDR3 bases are TGTGCCAGCAGCGCAGACCGGGACAGGGACTACAATGAGCAGTTCTTC. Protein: CASSADRDRDYNEQFF.